This entry is about one T cell receptor (beta chain). This sample stems from a study of blood T cell repertoires in COVID-19. Study overall: Specimens from acute and convalescent COVID-19 originated in the United States, Italy and Spain. PBMCs, B-cell-depleted T cells, or T cells were the source of the cDNA or gDNA that made up the material.

Produced via immunoSEQ multiplex PCR; TCRdb's table is partial and in-frame only. The sample contains 150,000 to 200,000 clones, 65% to 85% of which appear only once. V shed 4 bases and J 5 bases; nucleotides not matched to a gene: 11. In germline, CDR1 is SNHLY, CDR2 FYNNEI. The CDR3 is 17 residues long. The sequenced material came from peripheral blood. The V gene is TRBV2, the J gene TRBJ2-2; 9 positions agree with TRBD2. The clonotype comes from a woman in her twenties or thirties with acute or convalescent COVID-19. The CDR3 DNA reads as TGTGCCAGCAGTGCAACTGGCGGGAGGGCCGGGACCGGGGAGCTGTTTTTT. Encoded protein: CASSATGGRAGTGELFF.